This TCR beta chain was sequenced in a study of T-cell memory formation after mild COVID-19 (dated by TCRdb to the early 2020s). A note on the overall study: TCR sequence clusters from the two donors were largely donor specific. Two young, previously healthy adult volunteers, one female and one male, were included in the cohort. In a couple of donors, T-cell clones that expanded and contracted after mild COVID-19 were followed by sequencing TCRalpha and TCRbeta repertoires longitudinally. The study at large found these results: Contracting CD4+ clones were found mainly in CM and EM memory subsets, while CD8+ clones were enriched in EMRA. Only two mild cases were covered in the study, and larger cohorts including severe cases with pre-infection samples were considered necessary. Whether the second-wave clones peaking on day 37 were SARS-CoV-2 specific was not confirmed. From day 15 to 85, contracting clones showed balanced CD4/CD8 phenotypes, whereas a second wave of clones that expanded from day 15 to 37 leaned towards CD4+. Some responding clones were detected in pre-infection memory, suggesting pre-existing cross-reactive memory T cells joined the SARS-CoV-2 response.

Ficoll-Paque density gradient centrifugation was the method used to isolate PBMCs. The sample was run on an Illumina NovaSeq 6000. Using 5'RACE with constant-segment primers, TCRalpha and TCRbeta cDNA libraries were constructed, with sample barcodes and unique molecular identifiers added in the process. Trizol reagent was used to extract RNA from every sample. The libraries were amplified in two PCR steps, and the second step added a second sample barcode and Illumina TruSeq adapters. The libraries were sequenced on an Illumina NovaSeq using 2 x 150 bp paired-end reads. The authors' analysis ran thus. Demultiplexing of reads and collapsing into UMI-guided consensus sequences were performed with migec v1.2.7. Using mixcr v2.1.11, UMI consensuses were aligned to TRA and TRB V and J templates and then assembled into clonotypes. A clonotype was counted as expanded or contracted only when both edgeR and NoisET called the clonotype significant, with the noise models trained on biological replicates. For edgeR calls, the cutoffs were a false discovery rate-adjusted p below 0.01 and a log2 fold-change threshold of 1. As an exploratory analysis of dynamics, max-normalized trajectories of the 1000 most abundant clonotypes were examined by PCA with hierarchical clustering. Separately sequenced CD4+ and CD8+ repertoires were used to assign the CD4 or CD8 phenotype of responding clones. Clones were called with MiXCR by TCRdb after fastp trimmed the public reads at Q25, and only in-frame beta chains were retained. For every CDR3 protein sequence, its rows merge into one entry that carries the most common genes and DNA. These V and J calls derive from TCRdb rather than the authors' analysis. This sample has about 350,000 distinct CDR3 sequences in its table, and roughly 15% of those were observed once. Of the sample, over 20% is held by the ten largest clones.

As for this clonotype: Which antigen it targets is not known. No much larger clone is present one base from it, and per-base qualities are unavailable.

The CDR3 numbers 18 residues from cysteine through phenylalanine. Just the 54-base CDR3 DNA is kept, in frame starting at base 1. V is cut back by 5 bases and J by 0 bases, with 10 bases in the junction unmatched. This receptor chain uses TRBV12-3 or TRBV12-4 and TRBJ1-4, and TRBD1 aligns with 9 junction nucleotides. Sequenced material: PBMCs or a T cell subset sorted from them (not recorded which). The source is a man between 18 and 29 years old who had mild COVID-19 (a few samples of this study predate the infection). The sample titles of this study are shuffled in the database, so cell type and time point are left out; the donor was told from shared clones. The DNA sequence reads TGTGCCAGCAGTCTTTCCGGGACAGGGTCGACAACTAATGAAAAACTGTTTTTT. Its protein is CASSLSGTGSTTNEKLFF.